These 5 T cell receptor beta chains came from one sample sequenced in a study of PD-1 blockade in classical Hodgkin lymphoma. Only in-frame clones appear in the TCRdb table, and some are missing; sequencing was by immunoSEQ multiplex PCR. The sample comprises around 40,000 clones, about two thirds of which are singletons, and around 3% rests with the top ten. Every one of the patients relapsed after autologous stem cell transplantation (brentuximab vedotin exposure was variable). Sample: peripheral blood mononuclear cells (PBMCs), taken at baseline. These receptors came from a human donor with classical Hodgkin lymphoma.

The V call is TRBV4-2, the J call TRBJ2-3; the match to TRBD2 covers 12 bases. After removal of 0 bases from V and 5 bases from J, the junction contained 6 bases not matched to a gene. Germline loops: CDR1 LGHNA, CDR2 YNFKEQ. This CDR3 spans 17 amino acids. DNA for the CDR3: TGTGCCAGCAGCCAAGAATCTAGCGGGGGGGCGAGAGATACGCAGTATTTT. This sequence encodes CASSQESSGGARDTQYF.

The CDR3 is CASSPPGIAGGLGNEQFF. The CDR3 nucleotides are TGTGCCAGCTCACCACCCGGGATAGCGGGGGGGCTGGGAAATGAGCAGTTCTTC. V is TRBV18 and J is TRBJ2-1, with 11 bases aligning to TRBD2. The trim removed 0 bases at V and 7 bases at J, leaving 11 bases unmatched. This CDR3 region has 18 residues. Germline loops: CDR1 KGHSH, CDR2 LQKENI.

J is TRBJ2-3 and V is TRBV29-1; D is perhaps TRBD2 (5 bases). The CDR3 has 14 amino acids. The germline gives CDR1 SQVTM, CDR2 ANQGSEA. V lost 2 bases to trimming and J lost 4 bases, with 13 bases between them. The CDR3 loop reads CSVETGTDPDTQYF. The DNA for the CDR3 is TGCAGCGTTGAAACGGGAACCGACCCAGATACGCAGTATTTT.

The chain combines TRBV10-3 with TRBJ1-4; D is uncertain. V was shortened by 0 bases and J by 5 bases, with 10 bases between the two germline ends. The germline V gene encodes CDR1 ENHRY and CDR2 SYGVKD. This CDR3 contains 15 residues. CDR3 nucleotides: TGTGCCATCAGTGAGTCCTTCGGAGGGAATGAAAAACTGTTTTTT. Protein product: CAISESFGGNEKLFF.

This clone has just a few counts. The rearrangement uses TRBV27 and TRBJ1-5, with no clear D. Germline CDR1 is MNHEY and CDR2 is SMNVEV (reference sequence). This CDR3 has 15 amino acids. Trimming removed 3 bases from V and 0 bases from J, with 9 bases in between. DNA of the CDR3: TGTGCCAGCAGTTTGGCAGGCCTTAGCAATCAGCCCCAGCATTTT. Translated: CASSLAGLSNQPQHF.